This T cell receptor beta chain was profiled in a study of spatial heterogeneity in lung cancer. Study-wide results and caveats: In blood, ubiquitous expanded tumor TCRs appeared more at resection than follow-up.

Sample time point: sample taken at primary tumor resection. The sequenced material consisted of unsorted whole RNA from tumor, nontumor lung or frozen PBMC. CDR1 is LNHDA and CDR2 is SQIVND in the germline V gene (reference sequence). This CDR3 contains 13 residues. Trimming took 9 bases from V and 4 from J; bases not matched to a gene: 1. In the library, each TCR cDNA molecule bore its own unique molecular identifier. TCRdb fed the 5' RACE reads into MiXCR, producing one record per CDR3 protein. The data hold almost 75,000 distinct CDR3 sequences, with about 14% observed a single time. This clonotype came up many times. What it recognizes is unknown.

Sequences were derived from PBMCs, sampled at surgery. The V gene is TRBV19, the J gene TRBJ2-3; TRBD2 aligns across 13 bases. The source of this sequence is a male donor with early-stage non-small cell lung cancer. The CDR3 protein is CASGLAGADTQYF. The CDR3 region has the DNA TGTGCCAGCGGACTAGCGGGAGCAGATACGCAGTATTTT. Full variable domain (remainder filled in from reference TRBV19 and TRBJ2-3): DGGITQSPKYLFRKEGQNVTLSCEQNLNHDAMYWYRQDPGQGLRLIYYSQIVNDFQKGDIAEGYSVSREKKESFPLTVTSAQKNPTAFYLCASGLAGADTQYFGPGTRLTVL.